The present TCR beta chain was sequenced within a study of T-cell memory formation after mild COVID-19. Study findings and constraints: Whether day 37 second-wave clones are SARS-CoV-2-specific was not confirmed. Balance between CD4 and CD8 was seen in clones contracting day 15 to 85, and a CD4+ lean was seen in later expanders.

The V and J ends lost 0 bases and 8 bases, in that order; junction bases with no gene match: 17. The CDR3 has 19 amino acids. Germline CDR1 is LNHDA and CDR2 is SQIVND (reference sequence). TCRdb called the 5' RACE reads again in MiXCR, with one record for every CDR3 protein. The table records some 100,000 distinct CDR3 sequences, around 10% of them present only once. This clonotype occurred a few times. What it binds is unknown. The gene calls are TRBV19 and TRBJ2-1, with 9 bases aligning to TRBD2. The sequence came from a young man who had mild COVID-19 (a few samples of this study predate the infection). Cell type and time point are not known. The sample taken for sequencing was PBMCs or a T cell subset sorted from them (not recorded which). The CDR3: CASSIDLLAGLSHGDEQFF. CDR3 sequence (DNA): TGTGCCAGTAGTATAGATTTACTAGCGGGCCTATCCCACGGCGATGAGCAGTTCTTC. The full variable domain, rest sourced from reference TRBV19 and TRBJ2-1, is DGGITQSPKYLFRKEGQNVTLSCEQNLNHDAMYWYRQDPGQGLRLIYYSQIVNDFQKGDIAEGYSVSREKKESFPLTVTSAQKNPTAFYLCASSIDLLAGLSHGDEQFFGPGTRLTVL.